This entry lists 19 T cell receptor beta chains sequenced from one sample in a study of identical twins. MiXCR, applied by TCRdb to the 5' RACE reads, yields one record per CDR3 protein. This table has roughly 490,000 distinct CDR3 sequences, 14% appearing once. These data were also reused for a study on yellow fever vaccine responses in identical twins.

Specimen: CD4+ T cells sorted from blood. The receptors originated from a woman aged 18-35 years in good health.

In this sample, this clonotype turned up a few times. The rearrangement links TRBV3-1 to TRBJ2-1; 9 positions agree with TRBD2. This CDR3 is built from 19 residues. CDR1 is LGHDT, CDR2 YNNKEL, per germline (reference sequence). V lost 4 bases, J lost 3 bases, and 16 bases stayed unmatched. CDR3 loop: CASSRPPRDSGSFYNEQFF. The CDR3, as DNA: TGTGCCAGCAGCCGCCCACCAAGGGATAGCGGGAGTTTCTACAATGAGCAGTTCTTC.

The chain combines TRBV20-1 with TRBJ1-2; maybe TRBD1 (6 bases). The CDR3 sequence is 14 residues long. Germline V gives CDR1 DFQATT, CDR2 SNEGSKA (reference sequence). Trimming took off 3 bases at V and 8 bases at J, with 19 bases between the two ends. The CDR3 DNA reads TGCAGTGCTAGTAAAGACAGGCAATCCAACGGCTACACCTTC. Translated, it gives CSASKDRQSNGYTF.

This clonotype came up a few times. The V call is TRBV6-2 or TRBV6-3, the J call TRBJ2-7; D perhaps matches TRBD2 (8 bases). V lost 7 bases, J lost 2 bases, and 15 bases lay in between. Germline V gene lookup returns CDR1 MNHEY and CDR2 SVGEGT. This CDR3 spans 14 amino acids. This CDR3 is CASTLAGQTYEQYF. DNA for the CDR3: TGTGCCAGCACCTTAGCGGGACAGACCTACGAGCAGTACTTC.

This clonotype was seen a handful of times. The gene calls are TRBV5-5 and TRBJ2-4; TRBD1 matches 7 bases. The length of the CDR3 is 13 residues. Germline lookup yields CDR1 SGHKS and CDR2 YYEKEE (reference sequence). J was trimmed by 5 bases and V by 6 bases; bases with no gene match: 5. CDR3 residues: CASTRGQENIQYF. The CDR3 DNA follows: TGTGCCAGCACTAGAGGACAGGAAAACATTCAGTACTTC.

Comment on this clonotype: The junction does not match germline at one end; this may be a read error. This rearrangement joins TRBV7-7 to TRBJ2-1; 12 bases agree with TRBD2. The CDR3 sequence is 15 residues long. Per the germline V gene, CDR1 is SSHAT and CDR2 is FNYEAQ (reference sequence). As DNA, the CDR3 is TGTGCTAGCAGCTTAACTAGCGGGGGGACCGATGAGCAGTTCTTC. Protein sequence: CASSLTSGGTDEQFF. Based on the CDR3 plus reference TRBV7-7 and TRBJ2-1, the full variable domain is GAGVSQSPRYKVTKRGQDVTLRCDPISSHATLYWYQQALGQGPEFLTYFNYEAQPDKSGLPSDRFSAERPEGSISTLTIQRTEQRDSAMYRCASSLTSGGTDEQFFGPGTRLTVL.

This clonotype was detected a few times. This chain links TRBV5-6 with TRBJ2-2; the D gene is possibly TRBD1 (5 bases). CDR1 and CDR2 from the germline V gene are SGHDT and YYEEEE. V lost 2 bases and J 7 bases, leaving 21 bases between the germline ends. The CDR3 extends over 17 amino acids. The CDR3 sequence: CASSFGSGARAGGELFF. DNA for the CDR3: TGTGCCAGCAGCTTTGGAAGTGGCGCCAGGGCCGGCGGGGAGCTGTTTTTT.

This clonotype was counted only a few times. The chain couples TRBV5-6 to TRBJ1-5; possibly TRBD1 for D (6 bases). V was clipped by 2 bases and J by 11 bases, with 17 bases between them. The CDR3 consists of 14 residues. From germline, CDR1 is SGHDT and CDR2 YYEEEE. This CDR3 reads CASSFSGASIAQHF. CDR3 sequence (DNA): TGTGCCAGCAGCTTTTCAGGGGCGAGTATAGCCCAGCATTTT.

In its sample, this clonotype was seen many times. The gene calls are TRBV9 and TRBJ2-1, with D unresolved. Germline CDR1 reads SGDLS; CDR2 reads YYNGEE. This CDR3 has 16 residues. V dropped 0 bases and J dropped 1 base, with 11 bases sitting between them. This CDR3 reads CASSVGLEVSYNEQFF. DNA of the CDR3: TGTGCCAGCAGCGTAGGGCTAGAGGTTTCCTACAATGAGCAGTTCTTC. The full variable domain, its missing parts supplied by reference TRBV9 and TRBJ2-1, is DSGVTQTPKHLITATGQRVTLRCSPRSGDLSVYWYQQSLDQGLQFLIQYYNGEERAKGNILERFSAQQFPDLHSELNLSSLELGDSALYFCASSVGLEVSYNEQFFGPGTRLTVL.

This rearrangement joins TRBV20-1 to TRBJ2-7; 7 bases are a match to TRBD1. Germline V gene data show CDR1 as DFQATT and CDR2 as SNEGSKA (reference sequence). The CDR3 is made up of 14 amino acids. With 2 bases clipped from V and 2 bases from J, the junction kept 6 bases outside the gene matches. The DNA of the CDR3 is TGCAGTGCTAGACTATCGACAGGGACCTACGAGCAGTACTTC. Its protein product is CSARLSTGTYEQYF.

This chain links TRBV5-1 with TRBJ2-5; 7 bases line up with TRBD1. CDR1 is SGHRS and CDR2 is YFSETQ in the germline V gene. This CDR3 spans 13 amino acids. V was pared by 4 bases and J by 5 bases, with 5 bases of the junction left unmatched. As DNA, the CDR3 is TGCGCCAGCAGCACGACAGGGTCCGAGACCCAGTACTTC. Its translation: CASSTTGSETQYF.

This clonotype appeared many times. The genes are TRBV7-9 and TRBJ2-5, with 10 bases lining up with TRBD2. CDR1 and CDR2 from the germline V gene are SEHNR and FQNEAQ (reference sequence). This CDR3 contains 15 residues. Germline trimming cut 1 base from V and 5 bases from J; bases unmatched to any gene: 4. CDR3 sequence: CASSLVLGLAETQYF. The CDR3 DNA reads TGTGCCAGCAGCTTAGTTCTGGGACTAGCGGAGACCCAGTACTTC.

The chain links TRBV28 to TRBJ2-4; D is possibly TRBD1 or TRBD2 (5 bases each). Trimming shortened V by 4 bases and J by 6 bases, and 19 bases separated the two germline ends. CDR1 and CDR2 from the germline V gene are MDHEN and SYDVKM. The CDR3 covers 16 residues. The CDR3 here is CASSSPGASYSNIQYF. Written as DNA, the CDR3 is TGTGCCAGCAGTTCGCCCGGGGCCTCCTATTCAAACATTCAGTACTTC.

J is TRBJ2-2 and V is TRBV4-3; 13 nucleotides line up with TRBD2. Germline-derived CDR1 and CDR2 are LGHNA and YSLEER. The CDR3 sequence is 19 residues long. V lost 0 bases to trimming and J lost 0 bases; unmatched junction nucleotides: 4. This CDR3 reads CASSQDLLAGGPNTGELFF. Written as DNA, the CDR3 is TGCGCCAGCAGCCAAGATCTACTAGCGGGAGGGCCGAACACCGGGGAGCTGTTTTTT.

This clonotype was observed a handful of times. The chain carries TRBV28 and TRBJ2-3; 8 bases agree with TRBD1. CDR1 is MDHEN and CDR2 is SYDVKM in the germline V gene. Trimming took 4 bases from V and 6 from J; bases not matched to a gene: 9. This CDR3 contains 15 residues. The CDR3 protein is CASSSRTGTADTQYF. CDR3 in DNA: TGTGCCAGCAGTTCAAGGACAGGGACAGCCGATACGCAGTATTTT.

The rearrangement links TRBV12-3 or TRBV12-4 to TRBJ2-7; 7 bases match TRBD1. V shed 5 bases, J shed 2 bases, and the junction held 9 bases outside the gene matches. The CDR3 has 15 amino acids. CDR3 sequence reads: CASSPHGTATYEQYF. In DNA, the CDR3 is TGTGCCAGCAGTCCTCATGGGACAGCTACCTACGAGCAGTACTTC.

The chain carries TRBV5-1 and TRBJ1-3; D gene unclear. The ends were cut back, 0 bases at V and 4 bases at J, with 11 bases in the middle. This CDR3 comprises 15 residues. The V gene's germline CDR1 is SGHRS and CDR2 YFSETQ. The CDR3 sequence: CASSLGPGTGNTIYF. The CDR3 nucleotides read TGCGCCAGCAGCTTGGGGCCAGGTACGGGAAACACCATATATTTT.

In this sample, this clonotype turned up many times. This rearrangement joins TRBV20-1 to TRBJ2-7; the D gene is possibly TRBD1 (5 bases). The V gene lost 2 bases and the J gene lost 3 bases, with 20 bases spanning the gap. Germline CDR1 DFQATT, CDR2 SNEGSKA (reference sequence). CDR3 length: 16 residues. CDR3 DNA: TGCAGTGCTAGAACGCCGGCAGGGTCTATGGACTACGAGCAGTACTTC. Translation: CSARTPAGSMDYEQYF.

J is TRBJ2-1 and V is TRBV7-2; 9 nucleotides agree with TRBD2. The CDR3 runs to 15 residues. The junction had 6 bases not matched to a gene; V was cut back by 0 bases and J by 9 bases. CDR1 and CDR2 (germline): SGHTA, FQGNSA. The CDR3 DNA follows: TGTGCCAGCAGCTTAGCCCCGCGGGGGGGTATTGAGCAGTTCTTC. Translating gives CASSLAPRGGIEQFF.

Note on this clonotype: An end of the junction does not agree with germline; a read error may underlie this. V and J are TRBV7-9 and TRBJ2-1; 10 bases map to TRBD1. CDR3 length: 16 amino acids. Germline loops: CDR1 SEHNR, CDR2 FQNEAQ (reference sequence). The CDR3 loop reads CASSLNRDRGYSEQFF. CDR3 coding DNA: TGTGCCAGCAGCTTAAATCGGGACAGGGGATACAGTGAGCAGTTCTTC.